This T cell receptor (beta chain) is drawn from a study of tumor-infiltrating lymphocytes in primary liver carcinoma. A constant-region primer primed TCR beta cDNA synthesis from roughly 500 ng of total RNA. A slightly modified ARM-PCR protocol with three nested multiplex PCR rounds produced these TCR beta libraries. The two initial PCR rounds, roughly 9 cycles each, used TRBV1-TRBV30 forward and C-beta reverse primers. TCRdb reprocessed the multiplex PCR reads via MiXCR and lists one record per CDR3 protein. The sample lists about 180,000 distinct CDR3 sequences; over 50% were seen once. In its sample, this clonotype was seen once. The CDR3 totals 17 residues. Germline V gives CDR1 MGHDK, CDR2 SYGVNS. The germline V and J ends were trimmed by 8 bases and 0 bases, with 21 bases remaining between them. The authors took blood RNA from unsorted whole blood and also extracted germline DNA.

Sequenced sample: peripheral blood. The rearrangement joins TRBV25-1 to TRBJ2-3, with a tentative D call TRBD1 (5 bases). The sequence was collected from a man in his forties or fifties with primary liver carcinoma and hepatitis B virus infection. The CDR3 here is CASGPRQGDPSTDTQYF. CDR3 nucleotides: TGTGCCAGCGGTCCACGTCAGGGCGATCCTAGCACAGATACGCAGTATTTT.